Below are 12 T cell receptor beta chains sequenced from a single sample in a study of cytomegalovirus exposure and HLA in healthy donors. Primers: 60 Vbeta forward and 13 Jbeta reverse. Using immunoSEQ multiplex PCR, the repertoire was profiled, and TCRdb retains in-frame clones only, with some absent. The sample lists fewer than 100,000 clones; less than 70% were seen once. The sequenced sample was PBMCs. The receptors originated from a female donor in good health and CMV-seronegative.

The CDR3 DNA is TGTGCCAGTACCCCCGACAGGGGGGGTCAGCCCCAGCATTTT. It specifies CASTPDRGGQPQHF. The chain uses TRBV19 and TRBJ1-5; TRBD1 aligns across 9 bases. J was trimmed by 6 bases and V by 7 bases; bases with no gene match: 7. Germline CDR1 LNHDA, CDR2 SQIVND (reference sequence). The CDR3 is made up of 14 amino acids. The variable domain in full, completed from reference TRBV19 and TRBJ1-5, reads DGGITQSPKYLFRKEGQNVTLSCEQNLNHDAMYWYRQDPGQGLRLIYYSQIVNDFQKGDIAEGYSVSREKKESFPLTVTSAQKNPTAFYLCASTPDRGGQPQHFGDGTRLSIL.

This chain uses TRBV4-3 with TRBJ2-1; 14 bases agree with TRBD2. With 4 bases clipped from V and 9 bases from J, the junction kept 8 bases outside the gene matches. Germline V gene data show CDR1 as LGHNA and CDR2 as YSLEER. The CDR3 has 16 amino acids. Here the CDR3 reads CASSPRLAGGRSEQFF. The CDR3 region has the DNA TGCGCCAGCAGCCCTAGACTAGCGGGGGGGAGGAGTGAGCAGTTCTTC.

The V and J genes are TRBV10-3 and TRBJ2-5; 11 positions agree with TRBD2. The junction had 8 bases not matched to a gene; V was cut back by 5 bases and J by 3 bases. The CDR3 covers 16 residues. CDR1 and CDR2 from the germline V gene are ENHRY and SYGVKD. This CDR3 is CAISPRTSGGEETQYF. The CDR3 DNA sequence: TGTGCCATCAGTCCCCGAACTAGCGGGGGCGAAGAGACCCAGTACTTC.

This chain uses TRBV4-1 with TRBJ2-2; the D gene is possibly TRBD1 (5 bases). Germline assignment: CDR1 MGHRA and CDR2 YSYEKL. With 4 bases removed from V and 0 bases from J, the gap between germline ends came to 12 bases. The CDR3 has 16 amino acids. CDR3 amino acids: CASSPLGQANTGELFF. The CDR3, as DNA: TGCGCCAGCAGCCCCCTGGGGCAGGCGAACACCGGGGAGCTGTTTTTT.

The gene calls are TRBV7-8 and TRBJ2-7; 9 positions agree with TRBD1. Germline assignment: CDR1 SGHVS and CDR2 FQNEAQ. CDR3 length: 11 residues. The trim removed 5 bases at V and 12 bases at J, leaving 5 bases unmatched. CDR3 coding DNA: TGTGCCAGCAGCCCGGGGACAGGGTCGTACTTC. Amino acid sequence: CASSPGTGSYF.

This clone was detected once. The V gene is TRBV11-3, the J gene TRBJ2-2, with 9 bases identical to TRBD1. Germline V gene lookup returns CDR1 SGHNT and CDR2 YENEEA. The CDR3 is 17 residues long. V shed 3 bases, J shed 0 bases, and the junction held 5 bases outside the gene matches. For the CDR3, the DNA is TGTGCCAGCAGCTTGGCACAGGGGGCCGCGAACACCGGGGAGCTGTTTTTT. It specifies CASSLAQGAANTGELFF.

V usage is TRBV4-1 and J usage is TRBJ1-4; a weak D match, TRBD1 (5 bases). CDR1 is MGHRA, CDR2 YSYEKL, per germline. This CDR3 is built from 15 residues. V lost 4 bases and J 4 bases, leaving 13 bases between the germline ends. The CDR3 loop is CASSRSGLFNEKLFF. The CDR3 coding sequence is TGCGCCAGCAGCCGATCGGGACTATTTAATGAAAAACTGTTTTTT.

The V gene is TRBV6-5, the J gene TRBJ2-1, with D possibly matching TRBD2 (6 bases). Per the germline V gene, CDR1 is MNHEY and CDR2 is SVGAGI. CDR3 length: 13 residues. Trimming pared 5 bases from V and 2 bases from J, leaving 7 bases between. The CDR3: CASSGEAYNEQFF. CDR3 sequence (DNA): TGTGCCAGCAGTGGGGAGGCCTACAATGAGCAGTTCTTC.

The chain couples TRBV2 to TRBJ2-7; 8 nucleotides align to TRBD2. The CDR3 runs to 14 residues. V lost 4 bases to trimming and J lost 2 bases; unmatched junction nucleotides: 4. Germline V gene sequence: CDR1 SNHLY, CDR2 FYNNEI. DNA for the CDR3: TGTGCCAGCAGTGCACGGGGGGGCCCCTACGAGCAGTACTTC. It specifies CASSARGGPYEQYF.

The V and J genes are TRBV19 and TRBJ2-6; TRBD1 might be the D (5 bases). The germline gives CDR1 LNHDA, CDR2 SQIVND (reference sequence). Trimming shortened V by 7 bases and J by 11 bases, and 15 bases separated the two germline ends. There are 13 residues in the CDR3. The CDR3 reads CASKSAQGHVLTF. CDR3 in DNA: TGTGCCAGTAAGTCTGCTCAGGGCCACGTCCTGACTTTC. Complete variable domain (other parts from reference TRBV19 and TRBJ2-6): DGGITQSPKYLFRKEGQNVTLSCEQNLNHDAMYWYRQDPGQGLRLIYYSQIVNDFQKGDIAEGYSVSREKKESFPLTVTSAQKNPTAFYLCASKSAQGHVLTFGAGSRLTVL.

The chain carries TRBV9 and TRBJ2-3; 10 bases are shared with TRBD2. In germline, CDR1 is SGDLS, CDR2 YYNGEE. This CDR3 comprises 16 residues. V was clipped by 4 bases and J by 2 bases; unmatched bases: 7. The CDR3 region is CASSPSGGSITDTQYF. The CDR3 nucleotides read TGTGCCAGCAGCCCTAGCGGGGGATCGATCACAGATACGCAGTATTTT.

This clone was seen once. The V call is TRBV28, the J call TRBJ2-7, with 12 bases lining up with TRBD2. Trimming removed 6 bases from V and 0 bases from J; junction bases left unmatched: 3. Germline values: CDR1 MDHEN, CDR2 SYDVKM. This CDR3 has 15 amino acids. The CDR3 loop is CASSPLAGGSYEQYF. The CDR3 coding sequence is TGTGCCAGCAGCCCACTAGCGGGAGGCTCCTACGAGCAGTACTTC.